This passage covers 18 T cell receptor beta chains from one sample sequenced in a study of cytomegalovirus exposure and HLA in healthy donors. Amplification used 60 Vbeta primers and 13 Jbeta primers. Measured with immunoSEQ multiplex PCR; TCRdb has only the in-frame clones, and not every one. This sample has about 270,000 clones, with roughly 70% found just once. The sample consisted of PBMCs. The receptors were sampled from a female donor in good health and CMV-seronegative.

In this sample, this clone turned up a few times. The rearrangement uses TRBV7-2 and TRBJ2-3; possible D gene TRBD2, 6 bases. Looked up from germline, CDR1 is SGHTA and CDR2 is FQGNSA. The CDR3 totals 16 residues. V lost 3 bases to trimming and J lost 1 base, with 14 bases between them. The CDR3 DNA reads TGTGCCAGCAGCTTCCTGCTGTCGGGGGGCACAGATACGCAGTATTTT. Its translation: CASSFLLSGGTDTQYF.

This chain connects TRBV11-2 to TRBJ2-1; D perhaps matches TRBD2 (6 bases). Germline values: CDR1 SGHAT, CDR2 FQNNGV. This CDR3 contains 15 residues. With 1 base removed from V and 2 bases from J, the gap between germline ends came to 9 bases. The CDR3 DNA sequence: TGTGCCAGCAGCTTAGTTAGCGGTGCCTACAATGAGCAGTTCTTC. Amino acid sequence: CASSLVSGAYNEQFF.

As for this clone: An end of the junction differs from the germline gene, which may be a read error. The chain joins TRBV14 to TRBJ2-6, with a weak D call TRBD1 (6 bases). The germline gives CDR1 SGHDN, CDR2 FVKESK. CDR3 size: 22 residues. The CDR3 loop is CASSQDTPGTRQTLSGANVLTF. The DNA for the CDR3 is TGTGCCAGCAGCCAAGATACCCCCGGGACACGTCAGACGCTCTCTGGGGCCAACGTCTTGACTTTC. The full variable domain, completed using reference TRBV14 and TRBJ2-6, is EAGVTQFPSHSVIEKGQTVTLRCDPISGHDNLYWYRRVMGKEIKFLLHFVKESKQDESGMPNNRFLAERTGGTYSTLKVQPAELEDSGVYFCASSQDTPGTRQTLSGANVLTFGAGSRLTVL.

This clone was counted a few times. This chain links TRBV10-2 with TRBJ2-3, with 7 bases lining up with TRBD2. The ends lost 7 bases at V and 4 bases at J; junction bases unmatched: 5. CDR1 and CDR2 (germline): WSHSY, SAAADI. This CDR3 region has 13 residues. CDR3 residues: CASIAGAADTQYF. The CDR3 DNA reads TGCGCCAGCATCGCGGGAGCCGCAGATACGCAGTATTTT.

The CDR3 sequence is CASKTGGPTDTQYF. The CDR3 DNA is TGTGCCAGTAAAACAGGGGGCCCCACAGATACGCAGTATTTT. The V and J genes are TRBV19 and TRBJ2-3, with TRBD1 matching 9 bases. CDR3 length: 14 residues. V lost 7 bases and J lost 2; bases outside the gene matches: 4. CDR1 and CDR2 (germline): LNHDA, SQIVND (reference sequence).

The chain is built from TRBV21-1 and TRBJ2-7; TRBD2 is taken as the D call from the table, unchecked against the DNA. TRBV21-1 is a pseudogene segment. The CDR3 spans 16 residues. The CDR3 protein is CASSKAASGAPYEQYF. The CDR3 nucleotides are TGTGCCAGCAGCAAAGCGGCTAGCGGGGCCCCCTACGAGCAGTACTTC.

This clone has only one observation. Written as DNA, the CDR3 is TGTGCCAGCAGCCAAGACTTGAGCTCTGGAAACACCATATATTTT. Its protein product is CASSQDLSSGNTIYF. The gene calls are TRBV4-2 and TRBJ1-3; D is unclear. CDR1 is LGHNA and CDR2 is YNFKEQ in the germline V gene. The CDR3 runs 15 residues. The ends were cut back, 0 bases at V and 0 bases at J, with 6 bases in the middle.

Here the CDR3 DNA reads TGTGCCAGAAGCTTGGGTGCAGGGGGCGCTTACTATGGCTACACCTTC. This encodes CARSLGAGGAYYGYTF. The V gene is TRBV5-3, the J gene TRBJ1-2; 8 nucleotides agree with TRBD1. TRBV5-3 is flagged as an ORF with uncertain function. After removal of 0 bases from V and 3 bases from J, the junction contained 7 bases not matched to a gene. The CDR3 spans 16 residues.

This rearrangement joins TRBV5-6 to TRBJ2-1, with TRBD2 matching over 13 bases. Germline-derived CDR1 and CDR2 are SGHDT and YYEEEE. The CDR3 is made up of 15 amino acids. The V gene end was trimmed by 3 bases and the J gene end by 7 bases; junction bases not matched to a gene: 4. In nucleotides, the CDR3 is TGTGCCAGCAGCTACGGGACTAGCGGGAATAATGAGCAGTTCTTC. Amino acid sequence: CASSYGTSGNNEQFF.

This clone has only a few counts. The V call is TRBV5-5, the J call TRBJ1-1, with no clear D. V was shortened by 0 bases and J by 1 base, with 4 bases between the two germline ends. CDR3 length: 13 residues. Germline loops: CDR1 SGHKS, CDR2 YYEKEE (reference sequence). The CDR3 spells CASSLAGNTEAFF. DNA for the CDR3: TGTGCCAGCAGCTTGGCCGGGAACACTGAAGCTTTCTTT. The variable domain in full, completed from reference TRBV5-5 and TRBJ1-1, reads DAGVTQSPTHLIKTRGQQVTLRCSPISGHKSVSWYQQVLGQGPQFIFQYYEKEERGRGNFPDRFSARQFPNYSSELNVNALLLGDSALYLCASSLAGNTEAFFGQGTRLTVV.

CDR3 bases: TGTGCCAGCAGTTTATTTGGGACAGGGCGGAACACTGAAGCTTTCTTT. Protein product: CASSLFGTGRNTEAFF. This sequence joins TRBV27 and TRBJ1-1; the match to TRBD1 covers 9 bases. This CDR3 is 16 amino acids long. J lost 1 base, V lost 1 base, and 4 bases had no gene match. The V gene's germline CDR1 is MNHEY and CDR2 SMNVEV (reference sequence).

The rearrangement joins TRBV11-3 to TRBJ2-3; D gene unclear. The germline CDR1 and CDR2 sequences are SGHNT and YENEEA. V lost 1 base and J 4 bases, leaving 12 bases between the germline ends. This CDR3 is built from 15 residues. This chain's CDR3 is CASSLGASSADTQYF. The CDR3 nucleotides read TGTGCCAGCAGCTTAGGGGCCAGTTCCGCAGATACGCAGTATTTT.

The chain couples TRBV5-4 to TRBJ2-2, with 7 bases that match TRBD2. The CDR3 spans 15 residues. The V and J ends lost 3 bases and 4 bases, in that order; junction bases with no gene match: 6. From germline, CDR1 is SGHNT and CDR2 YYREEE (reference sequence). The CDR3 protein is CASSSQSGTTGELFF. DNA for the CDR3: TGTGCCAGCAGCTCCCAGAGCGGGACCACCGGGGAGCTGTTTTTT.

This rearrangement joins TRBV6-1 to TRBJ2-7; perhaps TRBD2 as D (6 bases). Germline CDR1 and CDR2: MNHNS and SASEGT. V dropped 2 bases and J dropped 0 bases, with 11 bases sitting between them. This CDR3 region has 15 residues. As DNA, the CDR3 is TGTGCCAGCAGTGAAAGAGGAGGGAGCTCCTACGAGCAGTACTTC. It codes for CASSERGGSSYEQYF.

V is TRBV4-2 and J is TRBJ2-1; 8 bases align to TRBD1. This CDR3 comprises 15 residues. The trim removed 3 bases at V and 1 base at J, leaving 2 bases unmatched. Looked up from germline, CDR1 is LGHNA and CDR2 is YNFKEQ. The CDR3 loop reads CASSQDRVSYNEQFF. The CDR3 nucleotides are TGTGCCAGCAGCCAGGACAGGGTGTCCTACAATGAGCAGTTCTTC.

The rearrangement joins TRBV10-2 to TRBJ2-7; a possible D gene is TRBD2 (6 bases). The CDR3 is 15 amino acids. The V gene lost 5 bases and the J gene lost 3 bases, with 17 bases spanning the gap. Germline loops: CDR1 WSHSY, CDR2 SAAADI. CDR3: CASSWSSDLVYEQYF. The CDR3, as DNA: TGCGCCAGCAGTTGGTCTAGCGATTTGGTCTACGAGCAGTACTTC.

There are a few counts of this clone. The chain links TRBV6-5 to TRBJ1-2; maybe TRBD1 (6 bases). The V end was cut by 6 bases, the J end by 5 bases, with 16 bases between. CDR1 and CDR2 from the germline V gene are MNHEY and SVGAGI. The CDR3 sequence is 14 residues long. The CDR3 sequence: CASRHRDTAYGYTF. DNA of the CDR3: TGTGCCAGCAGGCACCGGGACACGGCTTATGGCTACACCTTC.

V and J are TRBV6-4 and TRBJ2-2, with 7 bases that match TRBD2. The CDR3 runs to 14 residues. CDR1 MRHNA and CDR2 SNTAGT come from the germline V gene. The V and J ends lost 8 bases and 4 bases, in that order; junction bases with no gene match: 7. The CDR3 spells CASASGEGTGELFF. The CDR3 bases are TGTGCCAGCGCGTCGGGGGAGGGCACCGGGGAGCTGTTTTTT.